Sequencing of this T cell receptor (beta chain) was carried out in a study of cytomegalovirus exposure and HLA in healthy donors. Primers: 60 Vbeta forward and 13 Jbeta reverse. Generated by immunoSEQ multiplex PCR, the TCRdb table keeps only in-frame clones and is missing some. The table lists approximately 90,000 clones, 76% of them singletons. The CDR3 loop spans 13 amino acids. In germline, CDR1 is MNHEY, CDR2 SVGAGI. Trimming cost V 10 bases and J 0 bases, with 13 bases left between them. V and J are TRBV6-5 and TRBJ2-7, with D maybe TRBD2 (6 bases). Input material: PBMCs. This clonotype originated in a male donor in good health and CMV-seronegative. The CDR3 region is CATSDGSSYEQYF. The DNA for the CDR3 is TGTGCCACCTCGGACGGGAGCTCCTACGAGCAGTACTTC.